This entry lists 20 T cell receptor beta chains sequenced from one sample in a study of blood T cell repertoires in COVID-19. The repertoire was sequenced with immunoSEQ multiplex PCR; TCRdb's copy has only in-frame clones and lacks some. The top ten clones hold roughly 1.9% of a sample with roughly 340,000 clones, more than 70% of them seen once. The specimen sequenced was PBMCs or T cells enriched from blood (not recorded which). These receptor sequences come from a man aged 40-50 years in a cohort exposed to, infected with or recovered from COVID-19 (not recorded which).

The chain is built from TRBV4-1 and TRBJ2-3, with 10 bases lining up with TRBD2. V gave up 1 base and J gave up 4 bases; unmatched junction bases: 5. This CDR3 region has 16 residues. Germline V CDR1 and CDR2: MGHRA, YSYEKL. The CDR3 DNA reads TGCGCCAGCAGCCAAGGGCTAGCGGGAGTAGCAGATACGCAGTATTTT. Its translation is CASSQGLAGVADTQYF.

The chain recombines TRBV29-1 with TRBJ1-1, with D perhaps TRBD1 (6 bases). Trimming shortened V by 4 bases and J by 1 base, and 13 bases separated the two germline ends. The germline V gene has CDR1 SQVTM and CDR2 ANQGSEA. The CDR3 has 14 residues. Here the CDR3 reads CSVVVQGTNTEAFF. The CDR3 nucleotides are TGCAGCGTTGTTGTTCAGGGGACGAACACTGAAGCTTTCTTT.

The chain has TRBV6-5 and TRBJ2-1; TRBD2 matches 9 bases. J was trimmed by 6 bases and V by 3 bases; bases with no gene match: 3. Germline CDR1 reads MNHEY; CDR2 reads SVGAGI. The length of the CDR3 is 14 residues. The CDR3 bases are TGTGCCAGCAGTTATGGCGGGAGGGTCAATGAGCAGTTCTTC. It translates to CASSYGGRVNEQFF.

The chain couples TRBV6-1 to TRBJ2-7, with D maybe TRBD2 (5 bases). Trimming removed 1 base from V and 5 bases from J, with 18 bases in between. Per the germline V gene, CDR1 is MNHNS and CDR2 is SASEGT. The CDR3 loop spans 16 amino acids. The CDR3 DNA follows: TGTGCCAGCAGTGAAGGAAGACGTCGGGGTCAAGACGAGCAGTACTTC. This translates into CASSEGRRRGQDEQYF.

The V call is TRBV6-2 or TRBV6-3, the J call TRBJ2-2; 7 positions agree with TRBD2. V dropped 3 bases and J dropped 1; count of bases not matched to a gene: 5. Germline V gene sequence: CDR1 MNHEY, CDR2 SVGEGT. This CDR3 has 16 amino acids. The CDR3 spells CASSYPPSGNTGELFF. For the CDR3, the DNA is TGTGCCAGCAGTTATCCCCCTAGCGGGAACACCGGGGAGCTGTTTTTT.

The genes are TRBV25-1 and TRBJ1-1; no clear D. The CDR3 is made up of 17 amino acids. Looked up from germline, CDR1 is MGHDK and CDR2 is SYGVNS. Trimming took off 3 bases at V and 4 bases at J, with 21 bases between the two ends. The CDR3 nucleotides read TGTGCCAGCAGTGACCAACCCGGTGGAGGGTCGATCACTGAAGCTTTCTTT. As protein: CASSDQPGGGSITEAFF.

This chain uses TRBV9 with TRBJ2-1; tentatively, D is TRBD2 (6 bases). V dropped 0 bases and J dropped 4 bases, with 8 bases sitting between them. Germline-derived CDR1 and CDR2 are SGDLS and YYNGEE. CDR3 size: 14 residues. CDR3 DNA sequence: TGTGCCAGCAGCGTAGGCCGGGAGTACAATGAGCAGTTCTTC. The encoded protein is CASSVGREYNEQFF.

The chain joins TRBV2 to TRBJ2-3; D might be TRBD1 (6 bases). Germline CDR1 and CDR2: SNHLY and FYNNEI. V was trimmed by 7 bases and J by 3 bases, leaving 20 bases between them. This CDR3 is 16 amino acids long. The CDR3, as DNA: TGTGCCAGCAACCAGGAGGCTAGGGGGAAGACAGATACGCAGTATTTT. This codes for CASNQEARGKTDTQYF.

This sequence joins TRBV5-1 and TRBJ2-1; 7 bases are a match to TRBD2. After removal of 0 bases from V and 0 bases from J, the junction contained 6 bases not matched to a gene. This CDR3 comprises 17 residues. Per the germline V gene, CDR1 is SGHRS and CDR2 is YFSETQ. The CDR3 DNA follows: TGCGCCAGCAGCTTGGGGGCGCGGGAGTCCTCCTACAATGAGCAGTTCTTC. Protein sequence: CASSLGARESSYNEQFF.

The rearrangement links TRBV7-9 to TRBJ1-6; D is ambiguous. The CDR3 consists of 13 residues. Germline lookup yields CDR1 SEHNR and CDR2 FQNEAQ (reference sequence). Deletions cut 1 base from V and 12 bases from J, with 10 bases between. CDR3 sequence reads: CASSLEKRGPLHF. The CDR3 nucleotides read TGTGCCAGCAGCTTAGAGAAGCGGGGACCCCTCCACTTT.

This chain links TRBV27 with TRBJ2-7; TRBD1 agrees at 8 bases. The CDR3 is 16 amino acids. V lost 4 bases to trimming and J lost 4 bases; unmatched junction nucleotides: 12. The V gene's germline CDR1 is MNHEY and CDR2 SMNVEV (reference sequence). The CDR3 here is CASSSRTGRRNYEQYF. The CDR3 bases are TGTGCCAGCAGTTCTCGGACAGGGAGAAGAAATTACGAGCAGTACTTC.

The J gene is TRBJ2-2, the V gene TRBV5-1; D is perhaps TRBD1 (6 bases). In germline, CDR1 is SGHRS, CDR2 YFSETQ. Between the trimmed V and J ends, which lost 4 bases and 3 bases, there was a span of 10 bases. CDR3 length equals 14 residues. CDR3 region: CASSPRTDTGELFF. The CDR3 coding sequence is TGCGCCAGCAGCCCCCGGACAGACACCGGGGAGCTGTTTTTT. The whole variable domain, remainder taken from reference TRBV5-1 and TRBJ2-2, is KAGVTQTPRYLIKTRGQQVTLSCSPISGHRSVSWYQQTPGQGLQFLFEYFSETQRNKGNFPGRFSGRQFSNSRSEMNVSTLELGDSALYLCASSPRTDTGELFFGEGSRLTVL.

This clone was found a few times. This chain joins TRBV27 and TRBJ1-5, with a tentative D call TRBD1 (6 bases). The V end was cut by 3 bases, the J end by 5 bases, with 23 bases between. This CDR3 contains 18 residues. Germline V gene sequence: CDR1 MNHEY, CDR2 SMNVEV (reference sequence). CDR3 coding DNA: TGTGCCAGCAGTTTGGGAGGGGGGATAAAGGGTGTGTATCAGCCCCAGCATTTT. This translates into CASSLGGGIKGVYQPQHF.

The V call is TRBV3-1 (or the pseudogene TRBV3-2), the J call TRBJ2-2; TRBD2 matches 13 bases. This CDR3 spans 17 amino acids. The V gene's germline CDR1 is LGHDT and CDR2 YNNKEL (reference sequence). With V trimmed by 1 base and J by 1 base, 0 bases remained unmatched. Written as DNA, the CDR3 is TGTGCCAGCAGCCAAGGACTAGCGGGAGGGAACACCGGGGAGCTGTTTTTT. It specifies CASSQGLAGGNTGELFF.

The chain couples TRBV5-6 to TRBJ2-1, with 9 nucleotides matching TRBD2. With 1 base clipped from V and 5 bases from J, the junction kept 10 bases outside the gene matches. CDR3 length equals 17 residues. Germline CDR1 and CDR2: SGHDT and YYEEEE. The CDR3 protein is CASSLLAGGPLNNEQFF. The CDR3 nucleotides read TGTGCCAGCAGCTTGTTGGCGGGAGGGCCCCTGAACAATGAGCAGTTCTTC.

V usage is TRBV7-9 and J usage is TRBJ1-5; 7 bases agree with TRBD1. With V trimmed by 1 base and J by 7 bases, 4 bases remained unmatched. Germline V gene lookup returns CDR1 SEHNR and CDR2 FQNEAQ (reference sequence). This CDR3 is built from 14 residues. The CDR3: CASSLGDSRQPQHF. In DNA, the CDR3 is TGTGCCAGCAGCTTAGGGGACAGCCGCCAGCCCCAGCATTTT.

The V call is TRBV30, the J call TRBJ1-2, with TRBD1 matching 9 bases. V dropped 3 bases and J dropped 14; count of bases not matched to a gene: 13. The CDR3 runs 13 residues. Germline CDR1 and CDR2: GTSNPN and SVGIG (reference sequence). The CDR3 loop reads CAWRRPGTGLGTF. The CDR3 bases are TGTGCCTGGAGAAGGCCCGGGACAGGGTTGGGGACCTTC.

The chain recombines TRBV5-1 with TRBJ1-6, with a tentative D call TRBD1 (5 bases). Trimming took off 3 bases at V and 9 bases at J, with 10 bases between the two ends. Germline loops: CDR1 SGHRS, CDR2 YFSETQ. The CDR3 length is 13 residues. The CDR3 DNA sequence: TGCGCCAGCAGCTCTTCGGGGGGTTCACCCCTCCACTTT. Its translation: CASSSSGGSPLHF.

The V gene is TRBV27, the J gene TRBJ2-3, with D perhaps TRBD2 (5 bases). The CDR3 consists of 15 residues. Trimming removed 8 bases from V and 3 bases from J, with 18 bases in between. CDR1 MNHEY and CDR2 SMNVEV come from the germline V gene (reference sequence). The CDR3 loop reads CASSEGVYGTDTQYF. In DNA, the CDR3 is TGTGCCAGCTCCGAGGGAGTTTATGGAACAGATACGCAGTATTTT.

The chain recombines TRBV11-1 with TRBJ2-1, with TRBD1 as a possible D gene (5 bases). Germline assignment: CDR1 SGHAT and CDR2 FQDESV (reference sequence). The CDR3 has 15 residues. Trimming took off 2 bases at V and 5 bases at J, with 13 bases between the two ends. CDR3: CASSLWQGNNNEQFF. As DNA, the CDR3 is TGTGCCAGCAGCTTATGGCAGGGAAACAACAATGAGCAGTTCTTC. Full variable domain (rest looked up from reference TRBV11-1 and TRBJ2-1): EAEVAQSPRYKITEKSQAVAFWCDPISGHATLYWYRQILGQGPELLVQFQDESVVDDSQLPKDRFSAERLKGVDSTLKIQPAELGDSAMYLCASSLWQGNNNEQFFGPGTRLTVL.